Each of the 8 T cell receptor beta chains below was sequenced from the same sample in a study of shared clonotypes between healthy human individuals. Assay used: immunoSEQ multiplex PCR; TCRdb lists only in-frame clones, some missing. The sample holds 1,400,000 or so clones; around 98.5% are singletons and the top ten take about 0.4%. Sequencing used naive CD4+ T cells sorted from blood. Subset specified: CD45RA+ positively selected. The origin of the receptors is a man between 25 and 39 years old in good health.

To note about this clone: This specimen includes other DNA sequences encoding the same CDR3. CDR3 residues: CASSQGYEQYF. The CDR3 nucleotides read TGTGCCAGCAGTCAAGGTTACGAGCAGTACTTC. The chain has TRBV25-1 and TRBJ2-7; no firm D call. CDR1 and CDR2 (germline): MGHDK, SYGVNS. The V and J ends lost 5 bases and 4 bases respectively, with 6 bases between them. The CDR3 runs 11 residues.

The V gene is TRBV19, the J gene TRBJ2-5; 9 positions agree with TRBD1. The CDR3 sequence is 13 residues long. Germline CDR1 and CDR2: LNHDA and SQIVND (reference sequence). Trimming at V came to 8 bases and at J to 5 bases, leaving 6 bases not matched to a gene. CDR3 sequence (DNA): TGTGCCAGTTCCCGGGACAGGGCTGAGACCCAGTACTTC. Amino acid sequence: CASSRDRAETQYF.

This rearrangement joins TRBV29-1 to TRBJ2-1, with 7 bases lining up with TRBD1. The CDR3 sequence is 15 residues long. Germline values: CDR1 SQVTM, CDR2 ANQGSEA. Germline trimming cut 4 bases from V and 0 bases from J; bases unmatched to any gene: 6. The CDR3 DNA reads TGCAGCGTTGGGAACAGGGGTAGCTCCTACAATGAGCAGTTCTTC. Residues: CSVGNRGSSYNEQFF.

V is TRBV2 and J is TRBJ2-1, with TRBD2 matching over 10 bases. CDR3 size: 18 residues. Germline V gives CDR1 SNHLY, CDR2 FYNNEI. The V segment lost 7 bases and the J segment 3 bases; nucleotides outside the gene matches: 15. The CDR3 reads CASTPFRASGSIYNEQFF. CDR3 DNA sequence: TGTGCCAGCACACCTTTTCGGGCTAGCGGGAGTATCTACAATGAGCAGTTCTTC.

V gene TRBV5-1 combines with J gene TRBJ2-3, with 8 bases aligning to TRBD2. J was trimmed by 3 bases and V by 5 bases; bases with no gene match: 5. CDR3 size: 14 residues. CDR1 and CDR2 from the germline V gene are SGHRS and YFSETQ. CDR3 sequence: CASRPGLGTDTQYF. The CDR3 region has the DNA TGCGCCAGCAGACCGGGACTAGGTACAGATACGCAGTATTTT.

Of note for this clone: Sequence at one end of the junction differs from germline and may be a read error. Other DNA sequences in this specimen translate into the identical CDR3. V gene TRBV7-7 combines with J gene TRBJ2-1; weak D call: TRBD1 (6 bases). CDR3 length: 13 amino acids. The V gene's germline CDR1 is SSHAT and CDR2 FNYEAQ (reference sequence). The CDR3 DNA reads as TGTGCTAGCAGCTTAAACAGGGTGAATGAGCAGTTCTTC. This sequence encodes CASSLNRVNEQFF.

The DNA of the CDR3 is TGTGCCAGCAGTGACCCGGCGGGGGCAAGGCTCTACGAGCAGTACTTC. Translating it yields CASSDPAGARLYEQYF. The chain has TRBV25-1 and TRBJ2-7; maybe TRBD2 (7 bases). There are 16 residues in the CDR3. Trimming cost V 3 bases and J 3 bases, with 18 bases left between them. Germline CDR1 and CDR2: MGHDK and SYGVNS.

The chain joins TRBV6-5 to TRBJ1-3; D not resolved. Germline V lookup: CDR1 MNHEY, CDR2 SVGAGI. The germline V and J ends were trimmed by 8 bases and 3 bases, with 14 bases remaining between them. The length of the CDR3 is 14 residues. The CDR3 coding sequence is TGTGCCAGCGGAGAGGGAGCGAATGGAAACACCATATATTTT. Translated: CASGEGANGNTIYF.